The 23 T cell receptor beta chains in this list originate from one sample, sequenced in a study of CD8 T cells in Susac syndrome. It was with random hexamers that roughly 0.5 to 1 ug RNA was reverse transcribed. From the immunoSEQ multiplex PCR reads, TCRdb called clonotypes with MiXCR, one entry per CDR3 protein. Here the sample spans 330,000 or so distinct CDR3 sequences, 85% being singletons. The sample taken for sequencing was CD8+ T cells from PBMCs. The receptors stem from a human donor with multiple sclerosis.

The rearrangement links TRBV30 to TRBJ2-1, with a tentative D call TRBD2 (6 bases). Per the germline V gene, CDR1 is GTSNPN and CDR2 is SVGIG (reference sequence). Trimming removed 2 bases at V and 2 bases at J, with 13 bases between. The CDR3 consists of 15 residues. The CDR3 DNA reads TGTGCCTGGAGTATTGGGGCGGGGACCTACAATGAGCAGTTCTTC. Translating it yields CAWSIGAGTYNEQFF. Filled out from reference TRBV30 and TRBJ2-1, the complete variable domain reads SQTIHQWPATLVQPVGSPLSLECTVEGTSNPNLYWYRQAAGRGLQLLFYSVGIGQISSEVPQNLSASRPQDRQFILSSKKLLLSDSGFYLCAWSIGAGTYNEQFFGPGTRLTVL.

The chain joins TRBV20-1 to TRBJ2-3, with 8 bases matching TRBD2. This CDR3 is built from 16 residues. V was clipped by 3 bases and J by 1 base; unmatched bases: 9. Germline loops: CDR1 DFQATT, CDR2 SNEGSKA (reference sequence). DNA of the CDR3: TGCAGTGCTAGCCCCCGACTAGCGTACCGCACAGATACGCAGTATTTT. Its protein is CSASPRLAYRTDTQYF.

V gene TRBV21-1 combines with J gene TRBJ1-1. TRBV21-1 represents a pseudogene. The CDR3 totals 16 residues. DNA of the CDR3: TGTGCCAGCAGCAAAGCGCTGTCGGGTTGGAACACTGAAGCTTTCTTT. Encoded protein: CASSKALSGWNTEAFF.

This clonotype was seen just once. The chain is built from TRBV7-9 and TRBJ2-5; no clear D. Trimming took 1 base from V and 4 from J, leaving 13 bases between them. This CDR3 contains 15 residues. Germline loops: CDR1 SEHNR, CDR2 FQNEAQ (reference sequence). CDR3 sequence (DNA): TGTGCCAGCAGCTTAGGTGGTAGGCTTCGAGAGACCCAGTACTTC. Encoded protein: CASSLGGRLRETQYF.

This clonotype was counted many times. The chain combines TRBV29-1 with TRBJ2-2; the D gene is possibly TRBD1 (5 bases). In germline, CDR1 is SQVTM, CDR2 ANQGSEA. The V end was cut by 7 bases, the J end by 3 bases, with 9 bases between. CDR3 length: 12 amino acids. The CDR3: CSGQGDTGELFF. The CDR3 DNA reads TGCAGCGGACAAGGGGACACCGGGGAGCTGTTTTTT.

For the CDR3, the DNA is TGCGCCAGCAGCCAAGCATCGGGGTTTAACAATGAGCAGTTCTTC. Its translation is CASSQASGFNNEQFF. V usage is TRBV4-1 and J usage is TRBJ2-1; D possibly corresponds to TRBD2 (5 bases). Germline V CDR1 and CDR2: MGHRA, YSYEKL. The CDR3 runs to 15 residues. The V end lost 1 base, the J end lost 5 bases, and 12 bases lay between the germline ends.

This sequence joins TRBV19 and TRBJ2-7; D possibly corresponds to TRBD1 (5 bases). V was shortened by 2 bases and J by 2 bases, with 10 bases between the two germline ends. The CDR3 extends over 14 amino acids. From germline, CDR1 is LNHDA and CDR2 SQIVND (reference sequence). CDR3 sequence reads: CASSIWAGPYEQYF. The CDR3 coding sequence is TGTGCCAGTAGTATATGGGCAGGGCCCTACGAGCAGTACTTC.

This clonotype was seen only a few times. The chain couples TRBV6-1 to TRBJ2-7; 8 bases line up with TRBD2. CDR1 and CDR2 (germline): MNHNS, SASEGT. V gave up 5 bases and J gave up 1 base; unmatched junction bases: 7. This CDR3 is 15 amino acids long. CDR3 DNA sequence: TGTGCCAGCAGTTGGGGACTAGAGGCTTCCTACGAGCAGTACTTC. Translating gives CASSWGLEASYEQYF.

The CDR3 loop is CASSYKGRSNEQFF. The CDR3, as DNA: TGTGCCAGCAGTTACAAGGGGAGAAGTAATGAGCAGTTCTTC. V usage is TRBV27 and J usage is TRBJ2-1, with D perhaps given as TRBD1 or TRBD2 (5 bases each). V was shortened by 4 bases and J by 7 bases, with 14 bases between the two germline ends. The CDR3 totals 14 residues. Germline V lookup: CDR1 MNHEY, CDR2 SMNVEV (reference sequence).

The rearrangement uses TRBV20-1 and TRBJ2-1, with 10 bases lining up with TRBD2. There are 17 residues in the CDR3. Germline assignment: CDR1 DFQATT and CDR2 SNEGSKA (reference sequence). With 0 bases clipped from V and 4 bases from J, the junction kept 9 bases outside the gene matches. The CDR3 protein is CSARDPASGRGYNEQFF. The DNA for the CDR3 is TGCAGTGCTAGAGATCCGGCTAGCGGGAGAGGTTACAATGAGCAGTTCTTC.

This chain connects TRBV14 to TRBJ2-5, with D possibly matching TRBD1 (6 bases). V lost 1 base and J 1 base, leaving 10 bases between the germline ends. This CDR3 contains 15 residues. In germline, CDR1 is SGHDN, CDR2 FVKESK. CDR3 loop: CASSQGKQGQETQYF. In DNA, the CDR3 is TGTGCCAGCAGCCAAGGGAAACAGGGCCAAGAGACCCAGTACTTC.

CDR3 sequence (DNA): TGTGCCAGCAGGTCAGGGTTGGAAGAGACCCAGTACTTC. Its protein product is CASRSGLEETQYF. The chain links TRBV5-4 to TRBJ2-5; TRBD1 is a possible D gene (5 bases). Germline-derived CDR1 and CDR2 are SGHNT and YYREEE (reference sequence). The CDR3 totals 13 residues. V lost 5 bases to trimming and J lost 3 bases, with 11 bases between them.

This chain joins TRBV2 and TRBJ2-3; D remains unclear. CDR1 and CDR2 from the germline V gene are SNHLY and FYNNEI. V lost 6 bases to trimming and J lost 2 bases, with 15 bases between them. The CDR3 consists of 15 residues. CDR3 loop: CASRGRSPTTDTQYF. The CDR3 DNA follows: TGTGCCAGCAGAGGACGGTCACCTACCACAGATACGCAGTATTTT.

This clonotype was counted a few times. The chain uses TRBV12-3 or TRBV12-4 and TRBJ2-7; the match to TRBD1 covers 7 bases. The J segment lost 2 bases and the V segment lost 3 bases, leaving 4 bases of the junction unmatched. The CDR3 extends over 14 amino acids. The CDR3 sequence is CASSFGTEAYEQYF. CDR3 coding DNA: TGTGCCAGCAGTTTTGGGACAGAAGCCTACGAGCAGTACTTC.

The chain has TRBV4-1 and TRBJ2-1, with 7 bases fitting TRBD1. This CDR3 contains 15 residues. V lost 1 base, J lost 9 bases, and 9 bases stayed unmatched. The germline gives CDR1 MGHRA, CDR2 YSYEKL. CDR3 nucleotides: TGCGCCAGCAGCCAAGGGCTAGGGGGCCTCAGTGAGCAGTTCTTC. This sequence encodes CASSQGLGGLSEQFF.

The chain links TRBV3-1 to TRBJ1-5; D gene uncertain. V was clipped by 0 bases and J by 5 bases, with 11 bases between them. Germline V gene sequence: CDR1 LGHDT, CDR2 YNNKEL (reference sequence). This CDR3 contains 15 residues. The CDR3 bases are TGTGCCAGCAGCCAAGACGGCCTAAGGGATCAGCCCCAGCATTTT. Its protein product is CASSQDGLRDQPQHF.

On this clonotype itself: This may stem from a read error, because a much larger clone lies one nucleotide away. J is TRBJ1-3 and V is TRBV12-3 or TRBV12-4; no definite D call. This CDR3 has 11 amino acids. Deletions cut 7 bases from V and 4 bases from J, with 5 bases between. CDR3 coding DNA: TGTGCCAGCAACCTCGGAAACACCATATATTTT. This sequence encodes CASNLGNTIYF.

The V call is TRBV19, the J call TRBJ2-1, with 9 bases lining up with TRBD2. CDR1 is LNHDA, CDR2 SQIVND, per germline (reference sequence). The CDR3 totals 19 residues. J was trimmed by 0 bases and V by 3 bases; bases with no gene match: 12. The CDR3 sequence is CASSIGLAGTTSSYNEQFF. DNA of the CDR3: TGTGCCAGTAGTATCGGGCTAGCGGGGACTACGAGCTCCTACAATGAGCAGTTCTTC.

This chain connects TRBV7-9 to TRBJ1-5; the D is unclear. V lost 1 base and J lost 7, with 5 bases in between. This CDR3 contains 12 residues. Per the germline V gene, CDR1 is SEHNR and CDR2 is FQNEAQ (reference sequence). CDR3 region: CASSLGSQPQHF. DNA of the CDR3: TGTGCCAGCAGCTTAGGGTCCCAGCCCCAGCATTTT.

The CDR3 loop is CSARVSTYYGYTF. CDR3 sequence (DNA): TGCAGTGCTAGAGTGAGCACATACTATGGCTACACCTTC. The chain recombines TRBV20-1 with TRBJ1-2; D gene unclear. From germline, CDR1 is DFQATT and CDR2 SNEGSKA (reference sequence). There are 13 residues in the CDR3. Deletions cut 1 base from V and 3 bases from J, with 9 bases between.

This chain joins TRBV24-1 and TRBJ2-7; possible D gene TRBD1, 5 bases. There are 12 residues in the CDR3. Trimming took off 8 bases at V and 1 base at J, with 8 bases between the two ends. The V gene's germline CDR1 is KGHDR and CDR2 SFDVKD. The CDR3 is CATMGPSYEQYF. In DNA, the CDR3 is TGTGCCACCATGGGGCCGTCCTACGAGCAGTACTTC.

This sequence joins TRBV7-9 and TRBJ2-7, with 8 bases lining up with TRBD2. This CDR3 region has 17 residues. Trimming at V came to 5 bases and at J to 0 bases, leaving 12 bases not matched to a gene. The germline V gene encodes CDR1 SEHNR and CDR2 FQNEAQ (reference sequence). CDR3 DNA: TGTGCCAGCAGCCCTGCCGGGGGGGGACTACGCTCCTACGAGCAGTACTTC. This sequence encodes CASSPAGGGLRSYEQYF.

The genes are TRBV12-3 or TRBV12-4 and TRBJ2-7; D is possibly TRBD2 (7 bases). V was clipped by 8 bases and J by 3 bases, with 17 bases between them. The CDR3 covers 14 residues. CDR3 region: CASGGGGSIYEQYF. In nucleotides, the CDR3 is TGTGCCAGCGGTGGCGGGGGCAGTATCTACGAGCAGTACTTC.